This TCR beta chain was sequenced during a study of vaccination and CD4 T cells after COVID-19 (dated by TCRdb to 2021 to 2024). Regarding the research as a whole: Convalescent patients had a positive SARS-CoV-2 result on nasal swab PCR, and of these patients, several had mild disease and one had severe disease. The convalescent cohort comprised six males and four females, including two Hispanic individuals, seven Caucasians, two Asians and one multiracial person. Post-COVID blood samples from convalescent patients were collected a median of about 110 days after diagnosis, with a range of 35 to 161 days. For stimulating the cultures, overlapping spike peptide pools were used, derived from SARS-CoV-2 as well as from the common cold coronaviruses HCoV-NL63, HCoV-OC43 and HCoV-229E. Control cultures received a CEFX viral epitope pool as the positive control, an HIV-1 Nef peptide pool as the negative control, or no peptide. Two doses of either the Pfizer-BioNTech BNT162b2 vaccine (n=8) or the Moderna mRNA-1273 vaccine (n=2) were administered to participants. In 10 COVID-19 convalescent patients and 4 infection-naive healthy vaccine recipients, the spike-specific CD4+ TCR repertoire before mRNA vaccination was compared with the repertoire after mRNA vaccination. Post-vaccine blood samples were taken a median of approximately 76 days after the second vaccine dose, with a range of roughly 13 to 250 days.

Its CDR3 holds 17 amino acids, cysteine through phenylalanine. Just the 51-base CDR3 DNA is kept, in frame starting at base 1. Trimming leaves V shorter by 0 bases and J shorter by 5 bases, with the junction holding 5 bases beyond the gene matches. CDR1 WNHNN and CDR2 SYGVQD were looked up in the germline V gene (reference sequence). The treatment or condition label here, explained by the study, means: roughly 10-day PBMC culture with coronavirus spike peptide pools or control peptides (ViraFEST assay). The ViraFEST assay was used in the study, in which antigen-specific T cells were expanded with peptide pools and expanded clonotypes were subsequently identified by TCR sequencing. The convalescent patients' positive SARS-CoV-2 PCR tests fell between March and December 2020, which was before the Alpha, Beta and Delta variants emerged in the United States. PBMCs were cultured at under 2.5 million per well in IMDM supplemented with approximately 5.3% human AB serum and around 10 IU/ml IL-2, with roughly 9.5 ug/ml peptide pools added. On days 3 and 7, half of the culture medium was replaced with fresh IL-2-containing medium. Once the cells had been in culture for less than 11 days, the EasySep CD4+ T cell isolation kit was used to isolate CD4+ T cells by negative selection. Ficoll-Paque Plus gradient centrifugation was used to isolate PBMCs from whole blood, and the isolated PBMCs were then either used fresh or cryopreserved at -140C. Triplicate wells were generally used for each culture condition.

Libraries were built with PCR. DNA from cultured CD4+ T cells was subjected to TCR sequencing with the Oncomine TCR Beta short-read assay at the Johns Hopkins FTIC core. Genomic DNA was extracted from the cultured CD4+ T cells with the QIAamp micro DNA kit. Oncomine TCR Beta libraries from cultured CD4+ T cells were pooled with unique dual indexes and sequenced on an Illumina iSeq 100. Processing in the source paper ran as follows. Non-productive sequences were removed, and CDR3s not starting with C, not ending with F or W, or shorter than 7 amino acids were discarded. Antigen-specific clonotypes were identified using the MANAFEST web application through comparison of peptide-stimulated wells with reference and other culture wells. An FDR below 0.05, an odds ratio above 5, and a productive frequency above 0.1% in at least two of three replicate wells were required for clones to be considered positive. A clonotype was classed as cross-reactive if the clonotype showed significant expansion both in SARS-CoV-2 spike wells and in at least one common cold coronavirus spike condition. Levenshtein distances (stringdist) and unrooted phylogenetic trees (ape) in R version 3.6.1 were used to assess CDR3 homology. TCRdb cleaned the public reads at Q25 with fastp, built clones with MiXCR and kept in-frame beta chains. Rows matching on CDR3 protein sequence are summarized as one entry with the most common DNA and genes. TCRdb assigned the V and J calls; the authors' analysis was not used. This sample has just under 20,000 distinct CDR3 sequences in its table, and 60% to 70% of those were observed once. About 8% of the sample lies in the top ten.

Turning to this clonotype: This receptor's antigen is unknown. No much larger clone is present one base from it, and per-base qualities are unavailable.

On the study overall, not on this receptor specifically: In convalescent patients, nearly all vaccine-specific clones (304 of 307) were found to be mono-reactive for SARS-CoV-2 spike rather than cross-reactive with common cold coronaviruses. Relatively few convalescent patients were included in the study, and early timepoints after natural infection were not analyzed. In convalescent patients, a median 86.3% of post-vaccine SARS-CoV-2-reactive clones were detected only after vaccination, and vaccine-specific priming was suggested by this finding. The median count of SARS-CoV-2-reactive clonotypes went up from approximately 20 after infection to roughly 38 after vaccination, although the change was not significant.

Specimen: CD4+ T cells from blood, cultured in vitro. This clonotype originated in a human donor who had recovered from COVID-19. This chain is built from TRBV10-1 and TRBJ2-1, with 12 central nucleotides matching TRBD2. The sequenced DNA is TGCGCCAGCAGTGAGTCTCCACTAGCGGGAGGAGACAATGAGCAGTTCTTC. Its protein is CASSESPLAGGDNEQFF.